Sequencing of this T cell receptor (beta chain) was carried out in a study of blood T cell repertoires in COVID-19. As for the study in general: From the United States, Italy and Spain came samples of acute and convalescent COVID-19. PBMCs, B-cell-depleted T cells, or T cells were the source of the cDNA or gDNA that made up the material.

In the original workflow: Amplification with reference gene primers provided the estimates of nucleated cell counts. The repertoire was sequenced with immunoSEQ multiplex PCR; TCRdb's copy has only in-frame clones and lacks some. V and J calls and clone size are as listed in that table; D and trimming were resolved from the DNA. The table includes over 40,000 clones, around 84% detected once. The CDR3 is made up of 11 amino acids. V lost 6 bases and J lost 6, with 9 bases in between. CDR1 and CDR2 (germline): MNHEY, SVGAGI. This TCR came from a man older than 75 with active COVID-19. The sample consisted of peripheral blood. The genes are TRBV6-5 and TRBJ2-7; D is possibly TRBD1 (6 bases). CDR3 nucleotide sequence: TGTGCCAGCAGGGACAGCGGCGAGCAGTACTTC. It specifies CASRDSGEQYF.